These 5 T cell receptor beta chains were all obtained from the same sample, sequenced in a study of OX40 agonist ivuxolimab in advanced cancers. Data came from immunoSEQ multiplex PCR; TCRdb stores just in-frame clones and leaves some out. The sample has some 77,000 clones, around 90% seen once. Sequenced here: CD4+ or CD8+ T cells sorted from blood, sampled in a trial of the OX40 agonist ivuxolimab. The source is an adult with an advanced solid tumor such as melanoma, head and neck, liver or kidney cancer.

CDR3 sequence: CASTIQETQYF. The CDR3 nucleotides are TGTGCCAGCACCATCCAAGAGACCCAGTACTTC. The chain recombines TRBV2 with TRBJ2-5; D gene uncertain. The CDR3 is 11 residues long. Trimming cost V 7 bases and J 1 base, with 4 bases left between them. In germline, CDR1 is SNHLY, CDR2 FYNNEI.

The gene calls are TRBV7-2 and TRBJ1-5, with D unclear. Trimming shortened V by 6 bases and J by 7 bases, and 22 bases separated the two germline ends. The CDR3 has 16 residues. In germline, CDR1 is SGHTA, CDR2 FQGNSA. CDR3 amino acids: CASSPSGVVPIQPQHF. CDR3 DNA: TGTGCCAGCAGTCCTAGCGGCGTCGTCCCCATCCAGCCCCAGCATTTT.

The J gene is TRBJ2-3, the V gene TRBV7-8, with TRBD2 matching 7 bases. Losses at the gene ends were 0 bases for V and 3 bases for J; bases not matched to a gene: 9. From germline, CDR1 is SGHVS and CDR2 FQNEAQ. CDR3 length: 17 amino acids. CDR3 sequence (DNA): TGTGCCAGCAGCTTAGCCCAGCGGGGTAGGAAGACAGATACGCAGTATTTT. Encoded protein: CASSLAQRGRKTDTQYF.

The CDR3 DNA is TGTGCCAGCAGCCAAGTGGGGGGTCTAGCGGGGTTACTGCAGTTCTTC. This sequence encodes CASSQVGGLAGLLQFF. V usage is TRBV4-2 and J usage is TRBJ2-1, with 9 bases that match TRBD2. The CDR3 loop spans 16 amino acids. With V trimmed by 1 base and J by 12 bases, 13 bases remained unmatched. CDR1 is LGHNA, CDR2 YNFKEQ, per germline.

On this clone: Other DNA variants within this sample encode the same CDR3. This sequence joins TRBV7-2 and TRBJ2-3; 9 nucleotides align to TRBD2. Germline V gene sequence: CDR1 SGHTA, CDR2 FQGNSA. V lost 0 bases to trimming and J lost 5 bases; unmatched junction nucleotides: 0. CDR3 length: 14 residues. CDR3 bases: TGTGCCAGCAGCTTAGCTAGCGGGGGAGATACGCAGTATTTT. The encoded protein is CASSLASGGDTQYF. Filled out from reference TRBV7-2 and TRBJ2-3, the complete variable domain reads GAGVSQSPSNKVTEKGKDVELRCDPISGHTALYWYRQSLGQGLEFLIYFQGNSAPDKSGLPSDRFSAERTGGSVSTLTIQRTQQEDSAVYLCASSLASGGDTQYFGPGTRLTVL.